This TCR beta chain was observed in a study of regulatory T cells in long-lasting Graves disease. Study in general: The criterion for persistent Graves' disease was over 5 years of antithyroid drugs with positive TSH receptor antibodies.

Time point reported: persistent/refractory GD, antithyroid drugs over 5 years with positive TRAb. The TCR library was prepared using RNA isolated from PBMCs. CDR3 regions were amplified by Arm-PCR using iRepertoire HTBI primers to build TCR beta libraries. TCRdb re-derived calls from the multiplex PCR reads in MiXCR, one entry per CDR3 protein. The repertoire holds a few hundred thousand distinct CDR3 sequences, with 20% to 30% as singletons. Study-level findings and limits: Persistent-disease Graves' patients showed less TCR diversity than new cases. Examination was confined to peripheral blood, excluding thyroid tissue.

This clonotype was counted at least ten times. Its antigen is currently unknown. This sample comprised peripheral blood mononuclear cells (PBMCs), obtained when the disease was refractory, from a patient treated with antithyroid drugs. This receptor was taken from a female donor with Graves disease.

The CDR3 DNA follows: TGTGCCAGCAGTGTGGGGGGGATTGGAAATCAGCCCCAGCATTTT. This sequence encodes CASSVGGIGNQPQHF. The V gene is TRBV2, the J gene TRBJ1-5; D is possibly TRBD1 (5 bases). V lost 4 bases and J lost 4, with 14 bases in between. Germline assignment: CDR1 SNHLY and CDR2 FYNNEI. This CDR3 has 15 residues.